The rows below give T cell receptor beta chains drawn from one sample of a study of CD8 T cells in ankylosing spondylitis. Each CDR3 protein is one row after TCRdb ran MiXCR on the 5' RACE reads. The table records 30,000 to 45,000 distinct CDR3 sequences, less than 4% of them present only once. Sequencing was performed on blood, either unsorted or a sorted T cell fraction (not recorded which). These receptors were obtained from a male donor with ankylosing spondylitis or in good health (not recorded which). Both conserved end residues are part of each CDR3. The order of the fields is CDR3 protein, V gene, J gene.

CDR3: CASSVGLAGGDTQYF
V: TRBV9
J: TRBJ2-3

CDR3: CASSVTPEPLQTQYF
V: TRBV9
J: TRBJ2-5

CDR3: CASSVEGGTSTDTQYF
V: TRBV9
J: TRBJ2-3

CDR3: CASSVATGLNYGYTF
V: TRBV9
J: TRBJ1-2

CDR3: CASSVGRQRGETQYF
V: TRBV9
J: TRBJ2-5

CDR3: CASSVGTDQNTEAFF
V: TRBV9
J: TRBJ1-1

CDR3: CASSQGQASTGELFF
V: TRBV9
J: TRBJ2-2

CDR3: CASSGGEENQPQHF
V: TRBV9
J: TRBJ1-5

CDR3: CASSVASGGDPSDTQYF
V: TRBV9
J: TRBJ2-3

CDR3: CASSAVQEWDTIYF
V: TRBV9
J: TRBJ1-3

CDR3: CASSSSPSGRNTGELFF
V: TRBV9
J: TRBJ2-2

CDR3: CASSVVWNTGELFF
V: TRBV9
J: TRBJ2-2

CDR3: CASSKAANTGELFF
V: TRBV9
J: TRBJ2-2

CDR3: CASSGAGYPYNEQFF
V: TRBV9
J: TRBJ2-1

CDR3: CASSVVGGRGELFF
V: TRBV9
J: TRBJ2-2

CDR3: CASSPGTVNTGELFF
V: TRBV9
J: TRBJ2-2

CDR3: CASSVAVGGPTYGYTF
V: TRBV9
J: TRBJ1-2

CDR3: CASSAVTGGGEAFF
V: TRBV9
J: TRBJ1-1

CDR3: CASSIRDTSTGELFF
V: TRBV9
J: TRBJ2-2

CDR3: CASSGPGLADTDTQYF
V: TRBV9
J: TRBJ2-3

CDR3: CASSVVWGGELFF
V: TRBV9
J: TRBJ2-2

CDR3: CASSPRGDGGADTQYF
V: TRBV9
J: TRBJ2-3

CDR3: CASSLLEGLAGSTDTQYF
V: TRBV9
J: TRBJ2-3

CDR3: CASSSGPRPYNEQFF
V: TRBV9
J: TRBJ2-1

CDR3: CASSVALRTPVNTGELFF
V: TRBV9
J: TRBJ2-2

CDR3: CASSTRAGNTGELFF
V: TRBV9
J: TRBJ2-2

CDR3: CASSPGGDYGYTF
V: TRBV9
J: TRBJ1-2

CDR3: CASSVDPSADRELFF
V: TRBV9
J: TRBJ2-2

CDR3: CASSVDVTGELFF
V: TRBV9
J: TRBJ2-2

CDR3: CASSPPMFETQYF
V: TRBV9
J: TRBJ2-5

CDR3: CASSVGDATSTQYF
V: TRBV9
J: TRBJ2-3

CDR3: CASSVGTAATGELFF
V: TRBV9
J: TRBJ2-2

CDR3: CASSVGPGEVNEQFF
V: TRBV9
J: TRBJ2-1

CDR3: CASSGPSGSRGDTQYF
V: TRBV9
J: TRBJ2-3

CDR3: CASSVGQSGNEQFF
V: TRBV9
J: TRBJ2-1

CDR3: CASSTRTGADTQYF
V: TRBV9
J: TRBJ2-3

CDR3: CASRGIGETQYF
V: TRBV9
J: TRBJ2-5